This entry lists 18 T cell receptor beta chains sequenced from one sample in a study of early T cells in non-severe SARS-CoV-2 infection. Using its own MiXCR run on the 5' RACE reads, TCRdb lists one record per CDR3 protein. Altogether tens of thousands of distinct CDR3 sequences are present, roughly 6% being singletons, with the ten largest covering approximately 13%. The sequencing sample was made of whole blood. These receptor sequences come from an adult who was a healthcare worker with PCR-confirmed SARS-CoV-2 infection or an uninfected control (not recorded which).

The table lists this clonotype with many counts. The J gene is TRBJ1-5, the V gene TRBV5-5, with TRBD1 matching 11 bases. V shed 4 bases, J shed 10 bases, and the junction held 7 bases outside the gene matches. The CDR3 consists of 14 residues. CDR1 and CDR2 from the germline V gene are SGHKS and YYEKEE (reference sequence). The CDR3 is CASSPGQGAHPQHF. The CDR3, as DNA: TGTGCCAGCAGCCCAGGACAGGGGGCTCACCCCCAGCATTTT.

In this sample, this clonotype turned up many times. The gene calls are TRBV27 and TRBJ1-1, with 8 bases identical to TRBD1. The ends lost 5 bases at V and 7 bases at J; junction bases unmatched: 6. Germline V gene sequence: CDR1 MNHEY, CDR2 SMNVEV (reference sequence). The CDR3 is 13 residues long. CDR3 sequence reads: CASSPRTGLEAFF. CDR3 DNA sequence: TGTGCCAGCAGTCCACGGACAGGGCTTGAAGCTTTCTTT.

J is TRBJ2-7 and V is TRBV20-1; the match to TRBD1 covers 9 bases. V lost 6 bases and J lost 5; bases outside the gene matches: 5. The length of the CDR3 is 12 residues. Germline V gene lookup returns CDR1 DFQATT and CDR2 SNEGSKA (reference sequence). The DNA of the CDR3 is TGCAGTGCGAAGACAGGGGGGCACGAGCAGTACTTC. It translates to CSAKTGGHEQYF.

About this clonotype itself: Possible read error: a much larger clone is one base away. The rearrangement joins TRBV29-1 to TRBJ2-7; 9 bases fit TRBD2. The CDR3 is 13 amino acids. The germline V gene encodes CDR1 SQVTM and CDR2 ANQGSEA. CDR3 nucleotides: TGCAGCGTGTCTAGCGGGGAACCCTACGAGCAGAACTTC. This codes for CSVSSGEPYEQNF.

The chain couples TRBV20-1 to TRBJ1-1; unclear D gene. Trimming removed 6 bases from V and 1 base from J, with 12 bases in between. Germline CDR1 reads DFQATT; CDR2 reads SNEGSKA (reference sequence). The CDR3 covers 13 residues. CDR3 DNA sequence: TGCAGTGCCGAGGCACTTGGGAACACTGAAGCTTTCTTT. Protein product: CSAEALGNTEAFF.

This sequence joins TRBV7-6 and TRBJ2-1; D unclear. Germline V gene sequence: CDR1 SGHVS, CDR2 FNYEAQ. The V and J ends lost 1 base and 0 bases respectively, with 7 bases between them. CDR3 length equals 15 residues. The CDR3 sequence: CASSLGISSYNEQFF. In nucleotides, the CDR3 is TGTGCCAGCAGCTTAGGTATTAGCTCCTACAATGAGCAGTTCTTC.

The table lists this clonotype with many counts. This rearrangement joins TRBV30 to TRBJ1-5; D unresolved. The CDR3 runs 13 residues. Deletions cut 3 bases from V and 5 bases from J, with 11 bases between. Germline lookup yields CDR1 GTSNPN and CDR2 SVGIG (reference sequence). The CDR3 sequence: CAWSLAPHQPQHF. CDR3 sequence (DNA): TGTGCCTGGAGCCTGGCGCCCCATCAGCCCCAGCATTTT.

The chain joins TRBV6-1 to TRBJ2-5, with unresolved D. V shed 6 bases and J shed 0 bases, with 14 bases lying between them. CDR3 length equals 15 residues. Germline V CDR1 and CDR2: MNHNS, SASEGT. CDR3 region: CASRNSRSYQETQYF. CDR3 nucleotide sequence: TGTGCCAGCAGGAACAGTCGATCGTACCAAGAGACCCAGTACTTC.

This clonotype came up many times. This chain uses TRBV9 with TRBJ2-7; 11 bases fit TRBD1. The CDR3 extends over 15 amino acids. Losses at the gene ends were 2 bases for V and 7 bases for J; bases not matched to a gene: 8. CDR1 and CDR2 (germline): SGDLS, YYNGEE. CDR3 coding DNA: TGTGCCAGCAGCGTCGCCGGGACAGGGGGAGAGGAGCAGTACTTC. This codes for CASSVAGTGGEEQYF.

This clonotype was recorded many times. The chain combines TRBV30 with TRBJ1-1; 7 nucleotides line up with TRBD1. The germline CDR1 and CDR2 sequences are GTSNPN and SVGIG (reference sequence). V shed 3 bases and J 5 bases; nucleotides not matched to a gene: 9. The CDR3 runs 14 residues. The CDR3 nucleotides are TGTGCCTGGAGGCCCACGACAGGGAGGACTGAAGCTTTCTTT. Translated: CAWRPTTGRTEAFF.

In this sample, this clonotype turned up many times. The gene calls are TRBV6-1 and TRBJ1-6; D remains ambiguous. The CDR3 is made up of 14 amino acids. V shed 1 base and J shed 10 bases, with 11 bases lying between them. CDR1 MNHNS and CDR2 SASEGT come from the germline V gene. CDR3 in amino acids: CASSEVRVRSPLHF. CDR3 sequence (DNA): TGTGCCAGCAGTGAAGTTAGGGTTCGGTCACCCCTCCACTTT.

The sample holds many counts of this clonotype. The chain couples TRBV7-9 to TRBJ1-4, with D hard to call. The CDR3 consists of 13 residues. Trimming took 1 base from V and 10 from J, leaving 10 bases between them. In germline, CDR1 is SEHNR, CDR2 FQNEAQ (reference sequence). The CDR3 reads CASSLEIERKLFF. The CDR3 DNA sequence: TGTGCCAGCAGCTTAGAGATAGAGAGAAAACTGTTTTTT.

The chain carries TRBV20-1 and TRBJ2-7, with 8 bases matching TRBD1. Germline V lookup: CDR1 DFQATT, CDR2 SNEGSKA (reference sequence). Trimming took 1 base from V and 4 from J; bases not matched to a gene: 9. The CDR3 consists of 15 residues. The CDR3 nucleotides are TGCAGTGCTAGAGGACTCTGGCAGGGGGCGTACGAGCAGTACTTC. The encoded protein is CSARGLWQGAYEQYF.

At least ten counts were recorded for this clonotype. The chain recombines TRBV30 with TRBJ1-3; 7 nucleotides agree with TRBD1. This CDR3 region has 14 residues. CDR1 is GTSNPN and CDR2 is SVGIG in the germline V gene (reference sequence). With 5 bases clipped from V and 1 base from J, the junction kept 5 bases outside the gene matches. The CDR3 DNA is TGTGCCTGGGGAAGGGGGCCTTCTGGAAACACCATATATTTT. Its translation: CAWGRGPSGNTIYF.

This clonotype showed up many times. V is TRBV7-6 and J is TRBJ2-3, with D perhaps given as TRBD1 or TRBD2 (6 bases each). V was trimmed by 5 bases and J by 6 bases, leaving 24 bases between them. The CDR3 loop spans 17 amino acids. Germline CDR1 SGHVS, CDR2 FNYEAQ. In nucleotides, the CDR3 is TGTGCCAGCAGCCCTATCTTCCCGCGGGGCACAGGGGATACGCAGTATTTT. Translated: CASSPIFPRGTGDTQYF.

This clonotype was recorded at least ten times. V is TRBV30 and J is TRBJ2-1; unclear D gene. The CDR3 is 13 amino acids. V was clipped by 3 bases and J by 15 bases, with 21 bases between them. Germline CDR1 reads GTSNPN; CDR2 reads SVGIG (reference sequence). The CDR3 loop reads CAWSLPALGMPFF. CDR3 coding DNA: TGTGCCTGGAGCCTTCCAGCCCTCGGAATGCCGTTCTTC.

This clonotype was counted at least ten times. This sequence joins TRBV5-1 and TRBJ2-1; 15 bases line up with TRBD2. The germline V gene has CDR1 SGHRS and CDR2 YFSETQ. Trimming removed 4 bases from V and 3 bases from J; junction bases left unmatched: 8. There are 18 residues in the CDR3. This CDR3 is CASSHGTSGGTYYNEQFF. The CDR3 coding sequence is TGCGCCAGCAGCCACGGGACTAGCGGGGGGACCTACTACAATGAGCAGTTCTTC.

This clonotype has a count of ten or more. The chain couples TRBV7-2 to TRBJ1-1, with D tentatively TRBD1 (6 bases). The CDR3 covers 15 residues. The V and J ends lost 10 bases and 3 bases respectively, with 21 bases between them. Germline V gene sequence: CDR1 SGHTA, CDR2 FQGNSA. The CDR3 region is CATQLSGGQHTEAFF. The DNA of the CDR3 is TGTGCCACGCAGCTTTCTGGAGGACAGCACACTGAAGCTTTCTTT.